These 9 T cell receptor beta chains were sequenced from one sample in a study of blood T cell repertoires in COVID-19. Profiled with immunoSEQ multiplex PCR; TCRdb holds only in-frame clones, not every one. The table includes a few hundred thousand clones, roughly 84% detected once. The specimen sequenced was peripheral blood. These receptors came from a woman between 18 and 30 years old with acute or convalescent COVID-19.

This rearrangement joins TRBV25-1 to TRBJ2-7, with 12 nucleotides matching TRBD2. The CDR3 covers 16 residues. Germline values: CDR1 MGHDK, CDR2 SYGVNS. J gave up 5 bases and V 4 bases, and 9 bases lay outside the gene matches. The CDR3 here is CASSVGLAGPGDEQYF. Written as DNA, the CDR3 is TGTGCCAGCAGTGTAGGACTAGCGGGACCGGGTGACGAGCAGTACTTC.

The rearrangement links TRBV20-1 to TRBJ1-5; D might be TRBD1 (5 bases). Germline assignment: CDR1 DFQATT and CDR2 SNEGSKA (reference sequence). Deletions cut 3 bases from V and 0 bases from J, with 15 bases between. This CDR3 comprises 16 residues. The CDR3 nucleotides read TGCAGTGCTAGTCCTGGGGGGAAATATAGCAATCAGCCCCAGCATTTT. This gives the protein CSASPGGKYSNQPQHF.

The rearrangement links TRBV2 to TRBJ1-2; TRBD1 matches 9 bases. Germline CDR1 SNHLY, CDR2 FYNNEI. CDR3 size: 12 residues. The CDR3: CVLGQGEYGYTF. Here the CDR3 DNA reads TGTGTATTGGGACAGGGAGAATATGGCTACACCTTC. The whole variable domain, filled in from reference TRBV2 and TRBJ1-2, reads EPEVTQTPSHQVTQMGQEVILRCVPISNHLYFYWYRQILGQKVEFLVSFYNNEISEKSEIFDDQFSVERPDGSNFTLKIRSTKLEDSAMYFCVLGQGEYGYTFGSGTRLTVV.

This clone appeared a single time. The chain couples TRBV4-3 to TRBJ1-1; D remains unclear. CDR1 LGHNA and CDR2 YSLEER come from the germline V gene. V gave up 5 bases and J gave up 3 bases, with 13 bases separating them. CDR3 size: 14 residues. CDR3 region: CASSERQSYTEAFF. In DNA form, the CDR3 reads TGCGCCAGCAGCGAACGACAAAGCTACACTGAAGCTTTCTTT.

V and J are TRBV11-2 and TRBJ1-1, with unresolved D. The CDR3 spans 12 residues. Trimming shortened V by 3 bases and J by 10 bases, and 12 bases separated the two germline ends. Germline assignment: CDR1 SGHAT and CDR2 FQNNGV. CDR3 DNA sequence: TGTGCCAGCAGCTTTCCCTTTTCCTCAGCTTTCTTT. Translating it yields CASSFPFSSAFF.

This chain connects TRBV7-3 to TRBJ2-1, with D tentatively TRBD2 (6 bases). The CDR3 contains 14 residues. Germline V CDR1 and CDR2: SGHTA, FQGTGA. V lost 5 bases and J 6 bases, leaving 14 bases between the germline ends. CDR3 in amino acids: CASSRGGTVNEQFF. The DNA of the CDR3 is TGTGCCAGCAGCCGAGGAGGGACTGTCAATGAGCAGTTCTTC.

The CDR3 DNA sequence: TGCAGCGTTGAATCGGCGGGTCCTAGGGATGAGCAGTTCTTC. Translating gives CSVESAGPRDEQFF. The V gene is TRBV29-1, the J gene TRBJ2-1, with TRBD2 as a possible D gene (5 bases). This CDR3 comprises 14 residues. Per germline, CDR1 SQVTM and CDR2 ANQGSEA. Trimming cost V 2 bases and J 8 bases, with 16 bases left between them.

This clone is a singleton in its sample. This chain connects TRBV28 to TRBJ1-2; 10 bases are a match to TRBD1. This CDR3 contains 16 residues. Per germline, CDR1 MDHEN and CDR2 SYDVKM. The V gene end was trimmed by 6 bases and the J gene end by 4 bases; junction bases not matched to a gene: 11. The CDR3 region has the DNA TGTGCCAGCAGGACCCCTCAAGGACAGGGGGGCTATGGCTACACCTTC. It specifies CASRTPQGQGGYGYTF.

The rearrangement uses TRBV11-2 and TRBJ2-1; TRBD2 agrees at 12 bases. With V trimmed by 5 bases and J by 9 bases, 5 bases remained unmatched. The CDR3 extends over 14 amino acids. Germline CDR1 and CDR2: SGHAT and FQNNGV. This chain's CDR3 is CASSLAGGPGEQFF. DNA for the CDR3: TGTGCCAGCAGCCTAGCGGGAGGGCCGGGTGAGCAGTTCTTC.